The present entry profiles one T cell receptor beta chain with its context. These data belong to a study of cytomegalovirus exposure and HLA in healthy donors. J gave up 1 base and V 6 bases, and 1 base lay outside the gene matches. Germline V CDR1 and CDR2: SGHRS, YFSETQ. This CDR3 is built from 13 residues. Primers included in the PCR were 60 Vbeta and 13 Jbeta primers. Sequenced by immunoSEQ multiplex PCR; TCRdb stores in-frame clones only, minus some. The sample yields about 55,000 clones, 70% to 75% seen once. This TCR was sampled from a man aged 35 to 55 in good health and CMV-seropositive. Sequenced input: PBMCs. The V and J genes are TRBV5-1 and TRBJ2-3, with 8 bases matching TRBD2. The CDR3 DNA is TGCGCCAGCACAGCGGGGGGCACAGATACGCAGTATTTT. It codes for CASTAGGTDTQYF.